The following is a T cell receptor (beta chain) sequence with its context. Using immunoSEQ multiplex PCR, the repertoire was profiled, and TCRdb retains in-frame clones only, with some absent. The table includes roughly 290,000 clones, 80% to 90% detected once. Germline-derived CDR1 and CDR2 are SNHLY and FYNNEI. Germline trimming cut 2 bases from V and 2 bases from J; bases unmatched to any gene: 5. CDR3 size: 17 residues. These data originate in a study of blood T cell repertoires in COVID-19. The chain uses TRBV2 and TRBJ2-2; 10 bases map to TRBD2. The receptor was isolated from a man in his thirties or forties who had recovered from COVID-19. What was sequenced was PBMCs or T cells enriched from blood (not recorded which). CDR3 sequence (DNA): TGTGCCAGCAGTGAACGGAGGACTAGCGGTAACACCGGGGAGCTGTTTTTT. This encodes CASSERRTSGNTGELFF. The variable domain in full, completed from reference TRBV2 and TRBJ2-2, reads EPEVTQTPSHQVTQMGQEVILRCVPISNHLYFYWYRQILGQKVEFLVSFYNNEISEKSEIFDDQFSVERPDGSNFTLKIRSTKLEDSAMYFCASSERRTSGNTGELFFGEGSRLTVL.